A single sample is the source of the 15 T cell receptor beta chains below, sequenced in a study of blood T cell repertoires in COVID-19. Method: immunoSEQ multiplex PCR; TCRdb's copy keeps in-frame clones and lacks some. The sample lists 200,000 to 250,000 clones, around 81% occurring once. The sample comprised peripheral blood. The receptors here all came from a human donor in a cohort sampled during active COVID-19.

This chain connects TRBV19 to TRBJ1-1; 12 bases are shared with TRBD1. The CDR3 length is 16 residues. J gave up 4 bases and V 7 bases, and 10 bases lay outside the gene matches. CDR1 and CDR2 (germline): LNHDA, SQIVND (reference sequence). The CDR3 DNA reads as TGTGCCAGTACCCGGGACAGGGGGCGCCTAGGCACTGAAGCTTTCTTT. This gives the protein CASTRDRGRLGTEAFF.

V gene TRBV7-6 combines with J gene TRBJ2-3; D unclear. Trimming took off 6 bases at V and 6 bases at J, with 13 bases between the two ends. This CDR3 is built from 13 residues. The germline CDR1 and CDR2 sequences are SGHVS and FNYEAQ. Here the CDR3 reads CASSLPAADTQYF. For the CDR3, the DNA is TGTGCCAGCAGTCTTCCGGCGGCGGATACGCAGTATTTT.

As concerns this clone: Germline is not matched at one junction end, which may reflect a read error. CDR3 nucleotides: TGTGCTAGCAGCTTAGGGGCAGGGGGCGCTTCCAGTGAGCAGTTCTTC. Its translation is CASSLGAGGASSEQFF. The chain recombines TRBV7-7 with TRBJ2-1; 8 nucleotides line up with TRBD1. The CDR3 has 16 residues. The V gene's germline CDR1 is SSHAT and CDR2 FNYEAQ (reference sequence).

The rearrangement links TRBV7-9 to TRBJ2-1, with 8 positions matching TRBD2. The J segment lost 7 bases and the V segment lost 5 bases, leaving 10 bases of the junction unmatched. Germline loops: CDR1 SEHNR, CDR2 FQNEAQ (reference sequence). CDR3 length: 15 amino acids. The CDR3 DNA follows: TGTGCCAGCAGCCCCCGTATTAGCGGGGAAAATGAGCAGTTCTTC. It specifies CASSPRISGENEQFF.

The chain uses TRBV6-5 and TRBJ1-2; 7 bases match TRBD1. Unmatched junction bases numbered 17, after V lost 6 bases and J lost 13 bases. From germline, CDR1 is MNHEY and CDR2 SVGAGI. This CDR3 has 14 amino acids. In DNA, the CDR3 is TGTGCCAGCAGGCTACCGGGACAGCCGTCCCTCAGCACCTTC. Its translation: CASRLPGQPSLSTF.

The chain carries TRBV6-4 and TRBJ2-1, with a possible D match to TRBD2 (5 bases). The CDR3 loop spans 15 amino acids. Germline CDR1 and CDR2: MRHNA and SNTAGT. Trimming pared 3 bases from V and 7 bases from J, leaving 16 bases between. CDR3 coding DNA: TGTGCCAGCAGTGAAGCGGAGCGGTCAGGAAATGAGCAGTTCTTC. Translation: CASSEAERSGNEQFF.

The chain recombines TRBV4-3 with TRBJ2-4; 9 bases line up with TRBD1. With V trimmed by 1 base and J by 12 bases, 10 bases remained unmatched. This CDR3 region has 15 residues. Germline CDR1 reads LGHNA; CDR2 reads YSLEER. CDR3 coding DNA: TGCGCCAGCAGCCAAGTTGGACAGGGGATCTCCTCTCAGTACTTC. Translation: CASSQVGQGISSQYF.

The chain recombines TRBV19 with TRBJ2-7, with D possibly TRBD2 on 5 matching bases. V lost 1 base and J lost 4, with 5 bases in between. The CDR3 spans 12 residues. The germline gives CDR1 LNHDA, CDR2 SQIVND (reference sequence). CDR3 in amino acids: CASSIGGYEQYF. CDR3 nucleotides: TGTGCCAGTAGTATAGGCGGGTACGAGCAGTACTTC.

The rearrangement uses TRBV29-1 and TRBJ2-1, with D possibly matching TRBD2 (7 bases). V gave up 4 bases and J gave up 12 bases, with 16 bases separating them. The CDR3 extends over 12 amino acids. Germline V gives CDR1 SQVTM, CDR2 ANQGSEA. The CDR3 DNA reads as TGCAGCGTTGGGTCCCAGGGGACTACGCAGTTCTTC. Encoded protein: CSVGSQGTTQFF.

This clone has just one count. The DNA for the CDR3 is TGTGCCAGCTCACCGGGATGGGACAGGGGACAGCCCCAGCATTTT. It translates to CASSPGWDRGQPQHF. V is TRBV18 and J is TRBJ1-5; TRBD1 agrees at 10 bases. The ends lost 3 bases at V and 7 bases at J; junction bases unmatched: 6. From germline, CDR1 is KGHSH and CDR2 LQKENI. The CDR3 sequence is 15 residues long.

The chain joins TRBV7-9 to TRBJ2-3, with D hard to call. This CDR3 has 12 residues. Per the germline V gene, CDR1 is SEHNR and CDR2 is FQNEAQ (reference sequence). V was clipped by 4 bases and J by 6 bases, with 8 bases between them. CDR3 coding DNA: TGTGCCAGCAGCTGGAGCTCGGATACGCAGTATTTT. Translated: CASSWSSDTQYF.

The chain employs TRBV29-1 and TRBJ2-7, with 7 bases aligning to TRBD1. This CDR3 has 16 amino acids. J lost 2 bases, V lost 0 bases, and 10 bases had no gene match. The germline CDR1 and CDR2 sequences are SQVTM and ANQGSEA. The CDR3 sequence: CSVEDVGGQSAYEQYF. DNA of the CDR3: TGCAGCGTTGAAGATGTAGGGGGACAGTCTGCCTACGAGCAGTACTTC.

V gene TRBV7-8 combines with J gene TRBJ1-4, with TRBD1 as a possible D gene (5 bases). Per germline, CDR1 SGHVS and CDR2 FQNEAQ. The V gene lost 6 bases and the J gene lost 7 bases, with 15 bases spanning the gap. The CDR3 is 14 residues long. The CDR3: CASRRGRGSEKLFF. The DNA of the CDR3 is TGTGCCAGCAGGCGCGGGAGGGGCAGTGAAAAACTGTTTTTT.

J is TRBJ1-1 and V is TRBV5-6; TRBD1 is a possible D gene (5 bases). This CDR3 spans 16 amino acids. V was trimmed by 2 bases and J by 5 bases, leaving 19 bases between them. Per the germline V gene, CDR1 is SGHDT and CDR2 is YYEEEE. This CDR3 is CASSFGGVGGGTEAFF. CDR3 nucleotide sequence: TGTGCCAGCAGCTTCGGAGGGGTTGGGGGTGGGACTGAAGCTTTCTTT.

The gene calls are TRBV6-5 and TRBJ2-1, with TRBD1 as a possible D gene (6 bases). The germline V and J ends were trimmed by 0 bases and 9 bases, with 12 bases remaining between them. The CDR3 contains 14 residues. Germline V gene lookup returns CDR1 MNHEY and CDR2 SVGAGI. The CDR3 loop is CASSYSRQGIEQFF. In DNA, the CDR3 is TGTGCCAGCAGTTACTCGCGGCAGGGGATTGAGCAGTTCTTC.